The sequence of this T cell receptor (beta chain) was determined in a study of shared clonotypes between healthy human individuals. Study results and limitations: In having few donors, the study represented limited genetic and exposure-history diversity.

Template for every sorted-subset replicate PCR totaled roughly 210 ng DNA, around 33,000 T cell genomes. The table came from immunoSEQ multiplex PCR; TCRdb's copy has only in-frame clones and leaves some out. Among some 320,000 clones, roughly 87% were seen once, and the ten largest hold 15% to 20%. To note about this clone: What it recognizes is unknown.

The junction had 9 bases not matched to a gene; V was cut back by 2 bases and J by 5 bases. CDR1 and CDR2 (germline): SGHNT, YYREEE (reference sequence). The CDR3 length is 15 residues. Sequencing was carried out using memory CD8+ T cells sorted from blood. Indicated subset: CD45RO+ cells pooled with CCR7-negative TemRA cells. V is TRBV5-4 and J is TRBJ2-7; 8 nucleotides match TRBD1. This TCR derives from a man between 18 and 35 years old in good health. The CDR3 is CASSFRDRGLNEQYF. For the CDR3, the DNA is TGTGCCAGCAGCTTCAGAGACAGGGGCCTCAACGAGCAGTACTTC.